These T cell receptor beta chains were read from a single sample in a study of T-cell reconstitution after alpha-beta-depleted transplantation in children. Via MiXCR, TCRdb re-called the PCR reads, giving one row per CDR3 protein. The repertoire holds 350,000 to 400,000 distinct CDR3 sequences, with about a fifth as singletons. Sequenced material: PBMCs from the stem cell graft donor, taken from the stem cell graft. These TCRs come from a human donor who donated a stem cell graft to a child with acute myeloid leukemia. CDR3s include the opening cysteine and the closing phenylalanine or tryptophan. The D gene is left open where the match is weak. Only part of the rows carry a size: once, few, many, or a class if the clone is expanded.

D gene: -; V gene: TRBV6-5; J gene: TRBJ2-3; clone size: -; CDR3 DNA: TGTGCCAGCAGTTACAGGCGGACCACAGATACGCAGTATTTT; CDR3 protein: CASSYRRTTDTQYF
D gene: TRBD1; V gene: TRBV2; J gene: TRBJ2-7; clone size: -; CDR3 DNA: TGTGCCAGCAGGCCTCCGGACAGGTACCCCTACGAGCAGTACTTC; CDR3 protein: CASRPPDRYPYEQYF
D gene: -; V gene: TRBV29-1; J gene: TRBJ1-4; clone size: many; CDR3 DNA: TGCAGCGTTGCGCCCGACCCCAATGAAAAACTGTTTTTT; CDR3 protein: CSVAPDPNEKLFF
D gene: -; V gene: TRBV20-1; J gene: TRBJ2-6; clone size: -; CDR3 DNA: TGCAGTGCTAGTCACCCCTCTGGGGCCAACGTCCTGACTTTC; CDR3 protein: CSASHPSGANVLTF
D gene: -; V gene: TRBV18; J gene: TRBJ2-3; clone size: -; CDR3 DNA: TGTGCCAGCTCACCATTCCGGGTGGAAATCACAGATACGCAGTATTTT; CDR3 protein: CASSPFRVEITDTQYF
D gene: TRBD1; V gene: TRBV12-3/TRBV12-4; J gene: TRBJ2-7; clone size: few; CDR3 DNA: TGTGCCAGCAGTAACAGGGGGAGGTACGAGCAGTACTTC; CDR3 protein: CASSNRGRYEQYF
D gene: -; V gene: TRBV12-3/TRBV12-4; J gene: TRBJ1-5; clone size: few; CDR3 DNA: TGTGCCAGCAGTCCCCGGGATGATCAGCCCCAGCATTTT; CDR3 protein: CASSPRDDQPQHF
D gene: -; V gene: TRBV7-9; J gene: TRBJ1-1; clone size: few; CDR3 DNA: TGTGCCAGCAGCACGGGTCCTGAAGCTTTCTTT; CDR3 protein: CASSTGPEAFF
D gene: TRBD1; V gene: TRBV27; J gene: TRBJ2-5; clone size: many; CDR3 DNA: TGTGCCAGCAGTTGGGACAGAGGAGAGACCCAGTACTTC; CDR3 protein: CASSWDRGETQYF
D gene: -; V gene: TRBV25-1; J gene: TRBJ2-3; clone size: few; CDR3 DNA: TGTGCCAGCAGTGAAACTATTTCGGCAGATACGCAGTATTTT; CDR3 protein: CASSETISADTQYF
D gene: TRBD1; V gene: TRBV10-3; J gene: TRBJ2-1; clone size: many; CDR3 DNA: TGTGCCATCAGTGAGCCCGGGACAGGGGGTAGTGAGCAGTTCTTC; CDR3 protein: CAISEPGTGGSEQFF
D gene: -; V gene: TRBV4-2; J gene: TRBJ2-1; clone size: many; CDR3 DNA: TGTGCCAGCAGCCAAGAGCGGCGGGTGCATCGGAATGAGCAGTTCTTC; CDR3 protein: CASSQERRVHRNEQFF
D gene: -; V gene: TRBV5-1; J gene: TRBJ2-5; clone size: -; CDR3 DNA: TGCGCCAGCAGCTTGGGATCCGGGAGAGAGACCCAGTACTTC; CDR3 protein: CASSLGSGRETQYF
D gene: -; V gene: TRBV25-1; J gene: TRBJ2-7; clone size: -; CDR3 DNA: TGTGCCAGTGCGCATTGGGACTCGAATTACGAGCAGTACTTC; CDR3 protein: CASAHWDSNYEQYF
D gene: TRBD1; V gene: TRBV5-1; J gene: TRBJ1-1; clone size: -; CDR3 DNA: TGCGCCAGCAGCGGGCCGGGACAGAATATGAACACTGAAGCTTTCTTT; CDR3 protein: CASSGPGQNMNTEAFF
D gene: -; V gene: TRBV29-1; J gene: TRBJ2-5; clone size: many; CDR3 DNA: TGCAGCGTTTGGGGCCAAGAGACCCAGTACTTC; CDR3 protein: CSVWGQETQYF
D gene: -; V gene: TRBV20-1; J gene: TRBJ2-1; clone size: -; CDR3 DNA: TGCAGTGCTGCCCAACGCCCGGGAAATGAGCAGTTCTTC; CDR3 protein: CSAAQRPGNEQFF
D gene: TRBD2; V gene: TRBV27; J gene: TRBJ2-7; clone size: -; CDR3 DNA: TGTGCCAGCAGTTTAACGACTAGCGGGCCCTACGAGCAGTACTTC; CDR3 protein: CASSLTTSGPYEQYF
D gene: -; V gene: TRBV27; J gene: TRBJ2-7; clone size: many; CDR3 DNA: TGTGCCAGCATGACCCGCTACGAGCAGTACTTC; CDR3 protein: CASMTRYEQYF
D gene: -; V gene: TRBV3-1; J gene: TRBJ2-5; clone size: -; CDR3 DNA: TGTGCCACCGGCCGACGGGACACGAAACAAGAGACCCAGTACTTC; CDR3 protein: CATGRRDTKQETQYF
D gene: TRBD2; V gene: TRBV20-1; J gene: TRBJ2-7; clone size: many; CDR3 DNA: TGCAGTGCGCAGCCGGGACTAGCGGGAGTCCACGAGCAGTACTTC; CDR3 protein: CSAQPGLAGVHEQYF
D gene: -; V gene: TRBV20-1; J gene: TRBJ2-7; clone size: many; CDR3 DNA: TGCAGTGCTAGACCCCCGACGGGCGAGCAGTACTTC; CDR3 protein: CSARPPTGEQYF
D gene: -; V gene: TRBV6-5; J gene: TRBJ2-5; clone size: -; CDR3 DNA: TGTGCCAGCAGTTACCTGGGGACCCAGTACTTC; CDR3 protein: CASSYLGTQYF
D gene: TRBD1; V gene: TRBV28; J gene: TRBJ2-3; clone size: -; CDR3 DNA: TGTGCCAGCAGCCGAGGACAGGGTGTAGATACGCAGTATTTT; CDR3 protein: CASSRGQGVDTQYF
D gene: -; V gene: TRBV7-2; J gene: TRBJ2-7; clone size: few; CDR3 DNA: TGTGCCAGCAGCTTACTAGGCAGGGGTTCCTACGAGCAGTACTTC; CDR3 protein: CASSLLGRGSYEQYF
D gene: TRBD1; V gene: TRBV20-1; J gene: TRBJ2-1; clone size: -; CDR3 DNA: TGCAGTGCTAGAGAGGCAGGGGGCTATAATGAGCAGTTCTTC; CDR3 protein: CSAREAGGYNEQFF
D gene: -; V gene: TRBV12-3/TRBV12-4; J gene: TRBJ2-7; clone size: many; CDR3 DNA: TGTGCCAGCAGTTTCCCTGGGGATTACGAGCAGTACTTC; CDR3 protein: CASSFPGDYEQYF
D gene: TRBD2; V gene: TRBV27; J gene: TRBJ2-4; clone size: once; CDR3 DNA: TGTGCCAGCCGAGGCGGGCGGGGGAGGAACATTCAGTACTTC; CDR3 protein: CASRGGRGRNIQYF
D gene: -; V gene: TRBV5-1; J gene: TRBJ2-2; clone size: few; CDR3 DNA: TGCGCCAGCAGCTTGGCCTACAGCGTCACCGGGGAGCTGTTTTTT; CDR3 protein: CASSLAYSVTGELFF
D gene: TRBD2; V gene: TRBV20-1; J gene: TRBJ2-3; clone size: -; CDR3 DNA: TGCAGTGCTAGAGACGCCGGGACTAGCCTGTTGGATACGCAGTATTTT; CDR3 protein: CSARDAGTSLLDTQYF
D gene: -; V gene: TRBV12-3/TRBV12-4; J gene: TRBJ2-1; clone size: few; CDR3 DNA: TGTGCCAGCAGTGCGACTTATCAAACCTACAATGAGCAGTTCTTC; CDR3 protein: CASSATYQTYNEQFF
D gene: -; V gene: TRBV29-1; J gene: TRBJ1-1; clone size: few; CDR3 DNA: TGCAGCGTCGCCGCCCTGATGAACACTGAAGCTTTCTTT; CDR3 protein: CSVAALMNTEAFF